This T cell receptor (beta chain) was identified in a study of early T cells in non-severe SARS-CoV-2 infection (dated by TCRdb to the early 2020s). As for the study more broadly: Because TCR sequencing relied on bulk RNA taken from unsorted whole blood, pairing of alpha and beta chains was not possible.

This was a case-control study nested in a cohort of healthcare workers in London, UK, who had nasopharyngeal swab PCR tests and blood samples taken every week. Healthcare workers were recruited between 23 and 31 March 2020, during the week of the UK lockdown, and were followed weekly for up to about 15 weeks. Libraries were made using 5' RACE. The sequencer was a NextSeq 500. To correct for sequencing error and PCR bias, the TCR library protocol tagged individual cDNA molecules with unique molecular identifiers. TCR alpha and beta chains were both sequenced, and the abundances of alpha and beta sequences in each sample were closely correlated with each other. Under the source paper's analysis protocol: V gene, J gene and CDR3 annotation of TCR sequences was performed with Decombinator V4. Expanded TCRs were defined as changing significantly between any two time points under a Poisson model with p below 0.0001. TCR abundances were normalised to the total number of TCRs sequenced per sample and expressed as counts per million. TRAV1-2 paired with TRAJ12, TRAJ20 or TRAJ33 defined MAIT TCRs, while TRAV10 paired with TRAJ18 defined iNKT TCRs. VDJdb, accessed on 1 November 2021, was searched for TCRs annotated for CMV, EBV and SARS-CoV-2, and TCRs annotated for more than one antigen were excluded. The public reads were run again by TCRdb, first through fastp at Q25 and then through MiXCR, and only productive beta chains were kept. Rows with one shared CDR3 protein collapse into an entry with the most common genes and DNA. TCRdb, not the authors, supplied the V and J calls. The sample contains 37,000 or so distinct CDR3 sequences, under 6.5% of them found a single time. Of the sample, roughly 24% is held by the ten largest clones.

About this clonotype itself: Its antigen is unknown. Base qualities are not provided; no much larger clone lies one nucleotide away.

What the study reported, not specific to this receptor: VDJdb matching was skewed toward anti-spike CD8 responses and likely underestimated virus-specific expansions by missing private and CD4 specificities.

Taken from the germline V gene (reference sequence), the CDR1 and CDR2 loops are SEHNR and FQNEAQ. Reading from cysteine to phenylalanine, the CDR3 counts 13 amino acids. CDR3 DNA is the only sequence kept; it has 39 bases, read in frame from the first base. V loses 9 bases of germline sequence and J loses 5 bases, and the interval between the two ends is 16 bases. This receptor was identified in an adult who was a healthcare worker with PCR-confirmed SARS-CoV-2 infection or an uninfected control (not recorded which). Sequencing was performed on whole blood. The rearranged chain carries TRBV7-9 and TRBJ1-1; confidence is insufficient to name the D gene. The CDR3 region has the sequence CASSGIGNTEAFF. The nucleotide sequence is TGTGCCAGTTCGGGGATTGGGAATACTGAAGCTTTCTTT.